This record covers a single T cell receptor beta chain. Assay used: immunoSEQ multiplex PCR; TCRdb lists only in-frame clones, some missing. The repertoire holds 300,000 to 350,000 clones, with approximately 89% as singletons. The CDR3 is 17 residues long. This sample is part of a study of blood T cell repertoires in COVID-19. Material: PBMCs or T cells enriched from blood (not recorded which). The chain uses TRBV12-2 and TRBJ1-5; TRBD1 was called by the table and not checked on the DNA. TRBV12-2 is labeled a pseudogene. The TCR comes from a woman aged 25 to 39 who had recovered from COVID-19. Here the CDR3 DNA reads TGTGCAAGTCGCTTAGTAGCAGGGGGAAGGAGCAATCAGCCCCAGCATTTT. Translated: CASRLVAGGRSNQPQHF.